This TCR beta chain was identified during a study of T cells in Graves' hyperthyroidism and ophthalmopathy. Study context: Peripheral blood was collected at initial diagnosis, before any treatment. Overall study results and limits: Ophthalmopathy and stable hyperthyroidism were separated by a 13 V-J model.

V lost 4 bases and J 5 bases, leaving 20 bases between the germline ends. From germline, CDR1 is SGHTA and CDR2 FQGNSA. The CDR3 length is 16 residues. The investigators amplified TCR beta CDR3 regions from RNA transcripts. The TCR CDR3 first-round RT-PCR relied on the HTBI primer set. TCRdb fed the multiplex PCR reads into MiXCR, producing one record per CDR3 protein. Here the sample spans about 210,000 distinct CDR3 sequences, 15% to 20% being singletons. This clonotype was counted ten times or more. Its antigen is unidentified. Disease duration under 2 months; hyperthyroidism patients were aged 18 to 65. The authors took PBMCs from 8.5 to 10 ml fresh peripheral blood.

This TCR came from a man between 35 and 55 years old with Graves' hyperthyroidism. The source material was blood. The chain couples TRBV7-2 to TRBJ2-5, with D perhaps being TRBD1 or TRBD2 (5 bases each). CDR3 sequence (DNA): TGTGCCAGCAGCTACGGAGGCCGGATCGGGGCGGAGACCCAGTACTTC. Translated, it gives CASSYGGRIGAETQYF.